Below, 22 T cell receptor beta chains from the same sample are listed, as sequenced in a study of blood T cells in healthy people across ages. Primed by a sample-barcoded 5' primer and a J-beta primer mix, a second PCR proceeded for roughly 7 to 11 cycles. TCRdb reprocessed the 5' RACE reads with MiXCR, giving one entry per CDR3 protein. The sample consists of 1,800,000 or so distinct CDR3 sequences, approximately 40% of them appearing once. Sequencing used blood. The source is a human donor in good health.

The V call is TRBV12-3 or TRBV12-4, the J call TRBJ2-1, with D possibly TRBD2 on 7 matching bases. V gave up 0 bases and J gave up 4 bases, with 19 bases separating them. The CDR3 consists of 18 residues. The CDR3 DNA reads as TGTGCCAGCAGTTTAGCGCGTGACGGGGGGCTTAATTACAATGAGCAGTTCTTC. This codes for CASSLARDGGLNYNEQFF.

This clonotype was detected a few times. The chain uses TRBV5-4 and TRBJ2-7; 8 nucleotides line up with TRBD2. Germline trimming cut 2 bases from V and 4 bases from J; bases unmatched to any gene: 5. CDR1 and CDR2 from the germline V gene are SGHNT and YYREEE (reference sequence). CDR3 length: 14 amino acids. The CDR3 here is CASSFSGGLYEQYF. CDR3 coding DNA: TGTGCCAGCAGCTTTTCGGGGGGGCTATACGAGCAGTACTTC.

This chain joins TRBV15 and TRBJ1-2, with D tentatively TRBD1 (6 bases). The CDR3 totals 13 residues. Germline assignment: CDR1 LNHNV and CDR2 YYDKDF (reference sequence). The V and J ends lost 9 bases and 2 bases respectively, with 13 bases between them. CDR3 sequence reads: CATSGELNYGYTF. The CDR3 bases are TGTGCCACTTCAGGGGAATTAAACTATGGCTACACCTTC.

The chain carries TRBV29-1 and TRBJ2-5; 7 bases fit TRBD2. The J call is uncertain, as TRBJ2-7 better fits the DNA end. The CDR3 sequence is 11 residues long. Looked up from germline, CDR1 is SQVTM and CDR2 is ANQGSEA. The CDR3 sequence is CSTRDYYEQYF. The CDR3 DNA reads TGCAGCACCAGGGACTATTACGAGCAGTACTTC.

V is TRBV7-3 and J is TRBJ1-5; D may be TRBD1 (6 bases). This CDR3 is 13 amino acids long. Germline CDR1 reads SGHTA; CDR2 reads FQGTGA. V was trimmed by 3 bases and J by 9 bases, leaving 12 bases between them. The CDR3 nucleotides read TGTGCCAGCAGCTTTACAGGGAAAGGGCCCCAGCATTTT. Protein: CASSFTGKGPQHF.

The V and J genes are TRBV5-1 and TRBJ2-7, with 9 bases aligning to TRBD1. This CDR3 comprises 14 residues. Germline lookup yields CDR1 SGHRS and CDR2 YFSETQ. V gave up 2 bases and J gave up 7 bases; unmatched junction bases: 7. For the CDR3, the DNA is TGCGCCAGCAGCTTCAGGACAGGGGAGTCAGAGCAGTACTTC. Amino acids: CASSFRTGESEQYF.

The rearrangement joins TRBV12-3 or TRBV12-4 to TRBJ2-7; TRBD2 agrees at 8 bases. J was trimmed by 6 bases and V by 5 bases; bases with no gene match: 12. The CDR3 length is 15 residues. The CDR3 reads CASSLLAGTFGEQYF. CDR3 DNA sequence: TGTGCCAGCAGTCTCCTAGCGGGCACATTCGGCGAGCAGTACTTC.

The chain links TRBV29-1 to TRBJ1-2; D may be TRBD1 (6 bases). The CDR3 has 14 amino acids. Germline assignment: CDR1 SQVTM and CDR2 ANQGSEA. V dropped 1 base and J dropped 6 bases, with 15 bases sitting between them. The CDR3 DNA reads as TGCAGCGTTGAAGTCCAAGACAGGCTTCATGGCTACACCTTC. This sequence encodes CSVEVQDRLHGYTF.

About this clonotype: Sequence at one end of the junction differs from germline and may be a read error. The chain uses TRBV5-4 and TRBJ2-6; D is tentatively TRBD1 or TRBD2 (5 bases each). The CDR3 is made up of 17 amino acids. CDR1 is SGHNT and CDR2 is YYREEE in the germline V gene (reference sequence). CDR3 DNA sequence: TGTGCCAGCAGCCATCCGGGACGGTACTCTGGGGCCGACGTCCTGACTTTC. Its protein is CASSHPGRYSGADVLTF.

This clonotype was recorded only once. The rearrangement uses TRBV4-3 and TRBJ1-1; D call uncertain. V lost 7 bases and J lost 1, with 16 bases in between. CDR1 and CDR2 from the germline V gene are LGHNA and YSLEER. The CDR3 is made up of 15 amino acids. Written as DNA, the CDR3 is TGCGCCAGCAACCATCAGAGGTCGGGGAACACTGAAGCTTTCTTT. Amino acid sequence: CASNHQRSGNTEAFF.

There are a few counts of this clonotype. V is TRBV20-1 and J is TRBJ1-5; the D is unclear. V was clipped by 6 bases and J by 2 bases, with 11 bases between them. The V gene's germline CDR1 is DFQATT and CDR2 SNEGSKA (reference sequence). The CDR3 sequence is 13 residues long. The CDR3 DNA reads as TGCAGTGCAAGTAAGAGGGGCAATCAGCCCCAGCATTTT. Its translation is CSASKRGNQPQHF.

The chain employs TRBV2 and TRBJ1-2; 7 nucleotides agree with TRBD1. The trim removed 1 base at V and 2 bases at J, leaving 4 bases unmatched. CDR1 and CDR2 from the germline V gene are SNHLY and FYNNEI. The CDR3 runs to 15 residues. CDR3 DNA: TGTGCCAGCAGTGAAGAGGGACAGATGAACTATGGCTACACCTTC. This codes for CASSEEGQMNYGYTF.

A few counts support this clonotype. The chain couples TRBV20-1 to TRBJ2-7; the D gene could be TRBD1 or TRBD2 (5 bases each). Trimming stripped 3 bases from V and 2 bases from J, with 11 bases between. Germline V CDR1 and CDR2: DFQATT, SNEGSKA (reference sequence). The CDR3 extends over 13 amino acids. CDR3 amino acids: CSASGDDPYEQYF. CDR3 coding DNA: TGCAGTGCTAGCGGGGACGACCCCTACGAGCAGTACTTC.

V usage is TRBV4-1 and J usage is TRBJ1-2, with TRBD1 as a possible D gene (5 bases). Trimming left V 3 bases short and J 4 bases short, with 18 bases between. The CDR3 runs 16 residues. CDR1 is MGHRA and CDR2 is YSYEKL in the germline V gene. CDR3 amino acids: CASSQDQGQPGYGYTF. CDR3 DNA: TGCGCCAGCAGCCAGGACCAAGGACAACCAGGCTATGGCTACACCTTC.

The chain combines TRBV21-1 with TRBJ1-1; the tabulated D call, TRBD1, remains unverified against the DNA. TRBV21-1 represents a pseudogene. The CDR3 is 14 residues long. The DNA for the CDR3 is TGTGCCAGCAAAAAGGGCGCACGACATGATGAAGCTTTCTTT. The encoded protein is CASKKGARHDEAFF.

This clonotype appeared once. The chain couples TRBV6-1 to TRBJ2-1; tentatively, D is TRBD2 (5 bases). Per the germline V gene, CDR1 is MNHNS and CDR2 is SASEGT. The CDR3 contains 16 residues. The V end lost 7 bases, the J end lost 0 bases, and 16 bases lay between the germline ends. CDR3 sequence (DNA): TGTGCCAGCACTCCCCAGTTAGGGAGCTCCTACAATGAGCAGTTCTTC. Encoded protein: CASTPQLGSSYNEQFF.

The chain is built from TRBV12-3 or TRBV12-4 and TRBJ2-7, with a tentative D call TRBD2 (5 bases). V dropped 6 bases and J dropped 2 bases, with 14 bases sitting between them. This CDR3 is 14 amino acids long. CDR3 in DNA: TGTGCCAGCAGCGCCGACTATTCCCCCTACGAGCAGTACTTC. Protein sequence: CASSADYSPYEQYF.

This clonotype was seen at least ten times. One end of the junction does not line up with germline, which may come from a read error. V is TRBV5-1 and J is TRBJ2-5; 7 bases align to TRBD2. Per the germline V gene, CDR1 is SGHRS and CDR2 is YFSETQ. This CDR3 has 13 residues. CDR3 region: CASSFLAEETQYF. CDR3 DNA: TGTGCCAGCAGCTTCCTAGCGGAAGAGACCCAGTACTTC.

CDR3 amino acids: CASSVSLQNTEAFF. As DNA, the CDR3 is TGTGCCAGCAGCGTAAGTCTGCAGAACACTGAAGCTTTCTTT. V usage is TRBV9 and J usage is TRBJ1-1; D ambiguous. V was trimmed by 1 base and J by 1 base, leaving 8 bases between them. This CDR3 has 14 amino acids. Per the germline V gene, CDR1 is SGDLS and CDR2 is YYNGEE. Together with reference TRBV9 and TRBJ1-1, the CDR3 gives the full variable domain: DSGVTQTPKHLITATGQRVTLRCSPRSGDLSVYWYQQSLDQGLQFLIQYYNGEERAKGNILERFSAQQFPDLHSELNLSSLELGDSALYFCASSVSLQNTEAFFGQGTRLTVV.

The table lists this clonotype with a few counts. The J gene is TRBJ1-1, the V gene TRBV9, with D possibly matching TRBD1 (5 bases). Trimming shortened V by 0 bases and J by 4 bases, and 10 bases separated the two germline ends. The CDR3 totals 14 residues. The germline V gene has CDR1 SGDLS and CDR2 YYNGEE. CDR3 DNA sequence: TGTGCCAGCAGCGTAGGCCAGGGAAGCACTGAAGCTTTCTTT. Protein: CASSVGQGSTEAFF.

This clonotype was detected ten times or more. The chain links TRBV4-1 to TRBJ2-7, with D possibly matching TRBD1 (6 bases). V lost 4 bases to trimming and J lost 3 bases, with 16 bases between them. The CDR3 is 15 amino acids. CDR1 and CDR2 (germline): MGHRA, YSYEKL. CDR3 protein: CASSPSTGGNYEQYF. CDR3 nucleotide sequence: TGCGCCAGCAGCCCCTCGACAGGAGGAAACTACGAGCAGTACTTC.

This chain uses TRBV29-1 with TRBJ2-1; D might be TRBD1 (5 bases). Germline V gene lookup returns CDR1 SQVTM and CDR2 ANQGSEA. V was pared by 7 bases and J by 4 bases, with 14 bases between. The CDR3 runs to 13 residues. As DNA, the CDR3 is TGCAGCGCCGAACCGACAGAGTACAATGAGCAGTTCTTC. This translates into CSAEPTEYNEQFF.